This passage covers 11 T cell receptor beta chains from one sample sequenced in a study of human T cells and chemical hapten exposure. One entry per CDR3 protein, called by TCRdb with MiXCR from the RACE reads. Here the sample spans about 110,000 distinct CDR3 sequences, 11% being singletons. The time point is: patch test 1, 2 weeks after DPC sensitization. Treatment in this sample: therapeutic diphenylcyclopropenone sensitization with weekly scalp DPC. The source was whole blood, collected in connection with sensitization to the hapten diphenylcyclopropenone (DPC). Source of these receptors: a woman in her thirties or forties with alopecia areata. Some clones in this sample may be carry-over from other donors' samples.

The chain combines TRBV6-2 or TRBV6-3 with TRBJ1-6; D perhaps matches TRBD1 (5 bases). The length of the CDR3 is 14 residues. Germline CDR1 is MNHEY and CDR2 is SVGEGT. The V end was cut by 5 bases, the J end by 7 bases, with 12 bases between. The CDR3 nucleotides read TGTGCCAGCAGTGTGGACACGCCGAATTCACCCCTCCACTTT. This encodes CASSVDTPNSPLHF.

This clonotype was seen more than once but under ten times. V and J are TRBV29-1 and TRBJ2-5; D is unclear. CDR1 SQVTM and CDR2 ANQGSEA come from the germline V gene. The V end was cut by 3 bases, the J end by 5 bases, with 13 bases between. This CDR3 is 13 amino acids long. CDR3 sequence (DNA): TGCAGCGTTGAGTTTTTGGCTCGGGAGACCCAGTACTTC. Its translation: CSVEFLARETQYF.

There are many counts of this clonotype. CDR3 sequence reads: CASSWYRTDTQYF. CDR3 DNA: TGTGCCAGCAGTTGGTACCGCACAGATACGCAGTATTTT. The rearrangement joins TRBV7-2 to TRBJ2-3; D not certain. The CDR3 has 13 residues. V gave up 6 bases and J gave up 1 base, with 8 bases separating them. In germline, CDR1 is SGHTA, CDR2 FQGNSA.

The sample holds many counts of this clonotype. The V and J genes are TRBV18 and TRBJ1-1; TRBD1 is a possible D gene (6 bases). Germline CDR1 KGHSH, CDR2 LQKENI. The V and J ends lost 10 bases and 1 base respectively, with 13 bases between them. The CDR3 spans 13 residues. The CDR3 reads CATRGQRNTEAFF. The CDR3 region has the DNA TGTGCCACTCGGGGACAAAGGAACACTGAAGCTTTCTTT.

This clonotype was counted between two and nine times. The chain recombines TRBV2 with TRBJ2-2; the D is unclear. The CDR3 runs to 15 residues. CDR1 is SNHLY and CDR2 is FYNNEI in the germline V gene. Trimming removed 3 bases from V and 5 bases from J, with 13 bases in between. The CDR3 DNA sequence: TGTGCCAGCAGTGAGGTCCGAATGGGGACCGGGGAGCTGTTTTTT. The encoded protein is CASSEVRMGTGELFF.

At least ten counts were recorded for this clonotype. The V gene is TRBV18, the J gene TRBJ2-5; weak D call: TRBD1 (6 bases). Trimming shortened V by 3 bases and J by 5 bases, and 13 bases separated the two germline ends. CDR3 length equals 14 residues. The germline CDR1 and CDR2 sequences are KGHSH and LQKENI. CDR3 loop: CASSPVTGVETQYF. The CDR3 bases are TGTGCCAGCTCACCTGTGACAGGAGTGGAGACCCAGTACTTC.

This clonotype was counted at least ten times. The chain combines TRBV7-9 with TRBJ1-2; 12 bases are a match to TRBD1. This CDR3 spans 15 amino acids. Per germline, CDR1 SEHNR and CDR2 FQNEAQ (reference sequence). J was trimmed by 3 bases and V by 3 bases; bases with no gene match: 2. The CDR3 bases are TGTGCCAGCAGCTTGGGGACAGGGGGCGACTATGGCTACACCTTC. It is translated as CASSLGTGGDYGYTF.

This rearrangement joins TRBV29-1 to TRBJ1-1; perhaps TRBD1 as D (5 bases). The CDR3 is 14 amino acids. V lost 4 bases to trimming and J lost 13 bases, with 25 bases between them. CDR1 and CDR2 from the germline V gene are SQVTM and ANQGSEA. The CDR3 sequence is CSVGLSGGTVQVFF. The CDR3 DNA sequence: TGCAGCGTTGGACTCTCGGGAGGGACCGTGCAGGTTTTCTTT.

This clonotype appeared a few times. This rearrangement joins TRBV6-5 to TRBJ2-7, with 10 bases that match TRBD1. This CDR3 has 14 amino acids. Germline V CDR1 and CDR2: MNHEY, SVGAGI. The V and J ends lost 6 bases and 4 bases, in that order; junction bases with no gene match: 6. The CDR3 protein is CASSRTGGMYEQYF. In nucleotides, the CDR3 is TGTGCCAGCAGCAGGACAGGGGGAATGTACGAGCAGTACTTC.

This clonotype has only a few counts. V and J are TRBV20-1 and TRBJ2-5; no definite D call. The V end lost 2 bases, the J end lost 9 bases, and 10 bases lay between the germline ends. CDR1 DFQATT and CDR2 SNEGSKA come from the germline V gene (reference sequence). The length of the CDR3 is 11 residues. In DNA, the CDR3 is TGCAGTGCTAGATCTGGGGATTCCCAGTACTTC. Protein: CSARSGDSQYF.

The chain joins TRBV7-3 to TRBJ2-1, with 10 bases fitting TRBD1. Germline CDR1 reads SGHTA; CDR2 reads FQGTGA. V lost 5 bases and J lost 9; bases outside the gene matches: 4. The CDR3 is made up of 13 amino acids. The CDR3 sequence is CASSRDRGTEQFF. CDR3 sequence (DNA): TGTGCCAGCAGCCGGGACAGGGGTACTGAGCAGTTCTTC.